This T cell receptor beta chain was identified during a study of T cell clonality in common variable immunodeficiency. The data were produced by immunoSEQ multiplex PCR, yet TCRdb's version contains in-frame clones alone and is incomplete. The sample holds tens of thousands of clones, and no clone turns up only once. The germline V and J ends were trimmed by 1 base and 1 base, with 6 bases remaining between them. The CDR3 covers 13 residues. Germline CDR1 is SGHNT and CDR2 is YYREEE (reference sequence). Donors gave about 5 to 8 ml heparinized peripheral whole blood. At least ten counts were recorded for this clone. The read terminates 3 residues ahead of where the CDR3 ends, so the germline J gene completes it.

The receptor was derived from a person aged 18 to 75 in good health. The genes are TRBV5-4 and TRBJ2-7; D gene uncertain. The specimen sequenced was peripheral blood mononuclear cells. The covered CDR3 bases are TGTGCCAGCAGCTTGACAGCTTCCTACGAG. Protein: CASSLTASYE. The CDR3 in full is CASSLTASYEQYF. Variable domain in full (rest from reference TRBV5-4 and TRBJ2-7): ETGVTQSPTHLIKTRGQQVTLRCSSQSGHNTVSWYQQALGQGPQFIFQYYREEENGRGNFPPRFSGLQFPNYSSELNVNALELDDSALYLCASSLTASYEQYFGPGTRLTVT.